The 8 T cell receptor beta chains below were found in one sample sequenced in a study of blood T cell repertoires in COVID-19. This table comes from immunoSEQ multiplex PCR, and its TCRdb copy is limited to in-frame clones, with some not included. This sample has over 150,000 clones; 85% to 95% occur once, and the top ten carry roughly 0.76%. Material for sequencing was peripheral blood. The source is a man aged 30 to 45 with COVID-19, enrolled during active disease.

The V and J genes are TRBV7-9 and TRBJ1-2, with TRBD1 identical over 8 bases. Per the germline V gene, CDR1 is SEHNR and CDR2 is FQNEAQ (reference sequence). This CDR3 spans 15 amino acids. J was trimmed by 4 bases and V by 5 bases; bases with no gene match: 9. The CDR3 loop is CASSAAGTGIYGYTF. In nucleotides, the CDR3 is TGTGCCAGCAGCGCTGCCGGGACAGGCATCTATGGCTACACCTTC.

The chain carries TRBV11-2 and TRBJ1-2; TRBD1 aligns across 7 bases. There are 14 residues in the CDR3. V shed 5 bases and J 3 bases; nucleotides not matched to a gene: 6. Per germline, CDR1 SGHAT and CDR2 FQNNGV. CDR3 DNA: TGTGCCAGCAGCCTACACACAGGGGACTATGGCTACACCTTC. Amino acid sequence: CASSLHTGDYGYTF.

The CDR3 DNA follows: TGCAGCGTTGGTCAAGAAAAACTGATTCAGTACTTC. Its protein is CSVGQEKLIQYF. The chain combines TRBV29-1 with TRBJ2-4; D remains unclear. Trimming cost V 4 bases and J 10 bases, with 14 bases left between them. CDR3 length equals 12 residues. Looked up from germline, CDR1 is SQVTM and CDR2 is ANQGSEA.

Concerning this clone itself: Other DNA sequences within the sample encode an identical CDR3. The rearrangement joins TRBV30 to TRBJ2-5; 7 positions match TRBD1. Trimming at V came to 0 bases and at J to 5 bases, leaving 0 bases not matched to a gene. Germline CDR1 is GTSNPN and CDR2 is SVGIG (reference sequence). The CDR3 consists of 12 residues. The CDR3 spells CAWSVQGETQYF. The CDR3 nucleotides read TGTGCCTGGAGTGTACAGGGGGAGACCCAGTACTTC. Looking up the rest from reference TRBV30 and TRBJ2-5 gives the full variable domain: SQTIHQWPATLVQPVGSPLSLECTVEGTSNPNLYWYRQAAGRGLQLLFYSVGIGQISSEVPQNLSASRPQDRQFILSSKKLLLSDSGFYLCAWSVQGETQYFGPGTRLLVL.

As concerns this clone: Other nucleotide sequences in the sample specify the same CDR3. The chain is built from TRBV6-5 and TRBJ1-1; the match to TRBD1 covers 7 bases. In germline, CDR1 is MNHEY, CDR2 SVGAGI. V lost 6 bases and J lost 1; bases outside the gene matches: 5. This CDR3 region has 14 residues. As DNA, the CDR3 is TGTGCCAGCAGGCGCACAGGGGCGAACACTGAAGCTTTCTTT. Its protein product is CASRRTGANTEAFF.

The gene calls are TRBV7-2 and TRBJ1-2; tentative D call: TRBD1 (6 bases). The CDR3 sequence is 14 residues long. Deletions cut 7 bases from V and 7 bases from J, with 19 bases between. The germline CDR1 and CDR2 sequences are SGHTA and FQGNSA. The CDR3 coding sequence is TGTGCCAGCACCACGGCCTCGGGGGGCGTTGGCTACACCTTC. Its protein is CASTTASGGVGYTF.

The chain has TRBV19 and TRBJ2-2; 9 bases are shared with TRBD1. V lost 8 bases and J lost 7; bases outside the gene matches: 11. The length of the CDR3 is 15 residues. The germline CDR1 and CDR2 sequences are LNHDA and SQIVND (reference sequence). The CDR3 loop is CASGPGTGSGGELFF. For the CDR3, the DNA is TGTGCCAGTGGTCCCGGGACAGGGAGCGGCGGGGAGCTGTTTTTT.

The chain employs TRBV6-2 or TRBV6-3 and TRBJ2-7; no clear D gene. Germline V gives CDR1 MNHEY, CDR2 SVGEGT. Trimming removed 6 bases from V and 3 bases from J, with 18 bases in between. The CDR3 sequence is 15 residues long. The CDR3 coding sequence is TGTGCCAGCAGCACCCCCAGTACCCGCTTCTACGAGCAGTACTTC. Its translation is CASSTPSTRFYEQYF.